The 31 T cell receptor beta chains below were found in one sample sequenced in a study of T-cell reconstitution after alpha-beta-depleted transplantation in children. During its preparation, the TCRbeta library received unique molecular identifiers. From the PCR reads, TCRdb called clonotypes with MiXCR, one entry per CDR3 protein. The sample lists about 690,000 distinct CDR3 sequences, 15% to 20% occurring once. The sample in question was PBMCs from the stem cell graft donor, obtained from the stem cell graft. All receptors derive from a human donor who donated a stem cell graft to a child with acute myeloid leukemia.

Turning to this clonotype: A much larger clone lies a single base off, so this may be a read error. No conserved phenylalanine or tryptophan ends this CDR3, so it is likely a read error. The chain recombines TRBV12-3 or TRBV12-4 with TRBJ1-2, with 7 bases matching TRBD1. The V gene end was trimmed by 5 bases and the J gene end by 2 bases; junction bases not matched to a gene: 8. The CDR3 extends over 15 amino acids. CDR3 sequence reads: CASSDRDSENYGYTC. CDR3 in DNA: TGTGCCAGCAGTGACCGGGACAGCGAAAACTATGGCTACACCTGC.

This clonotype occurred many times. The rearrangement links TRBV6-2 or TRBV6-3 to TRBJ2-1; D is ambiguous. In germline, CDR1 is MNHEY, CDR2 SVGEGT. V was pared by 0 bases and J by 3 bases, with 9 bases between. This CDR3 has 15 amino acids. The CDR3 DNA sequence: TGTGCCAGCAGTTACTCGCGCGGTGTCTACAATGAGCAGTTCTTC. Translation gives CASSYSRGVYNEQFF.

This clonotype was seen at least ten times. This sequence joins TRBV6-5 and TRBJ2-3; D is uncertain. CDR3 length: 14 amino acids. CDR1 is MNHEY and CDR2 is SVGAGI in the germline V gene. V lost 2 bases and J lost 0, with 6 bases in between. The CDR3 nucleotides are TGTGCCAGCAGTTACGTTGACAGCACAGATACGCAGTATTTT. It encodes CASSYVDSTDTQYF.

This clonotype appeared many times. This rearrangement joins TRBV20-1 to TRBJ2-7, with D uncertain. Trimming took 0 bases from V and 2 from J, leaving 11 bases between them. Germline CDR1 DFQATT, CDR2 SNEGSKA (reference sequence). CDR3 length: 14 amino acids. CDR3 bases: TGCAGTGCTAGAGATCCCGACAATACCTACGAGCAGTACGTC. Its translation: CSARDPDNTYEQYV.

The rearrangement joins TRBV5-1 to TRBJ1-2; a weak D match, TRBD1 (6 bases). This CDR3 has 12 amino acids. Germline V lookup: CDR1 SGHRS, CDR2 YFSETQ. Trimming removed 3 bases at V and 7 bases at J, with 10 bases between. For the CDR3, the DNA is TGCGCCAGCAGCTACGACAGGAGTGGCTACACCTTC. It encodes CASSYDRSGYTF.

The sample holds many counts of this clonotype. The chain combines TRBV13 with TRBJ1-1, with D possibly TRBD1 on 5 matching bases. V lost 3 bases to trimming and J lost 0 bases, with 11 bases between them. This CDR3 contains 15 residues. Germline V lookup: CDR1 PRHDT, CDR2 FYEKMQ (reference sequence). This chain's CDR3 is CASSFVGALNTEAFF. For the CDR3, the DNA is TGTGCCAGCAGCTTCGTAGGGGCATTGAACACTGAAGCTTTCTTT.

In this sample, this clonotype turned up many times. This chain links TRBV6-5 with TRBJ2-7; D may match TRBD1 or TRBD2 (5 bases each). This CDR3 comprises 13 residues. V lost 5 bases and J 7 bases, leaving 15 bases between the germline ends. Per germline, CDR1 MNHEY and CDR2 SVGAGI. CDR3 coding DNA: TGTGCCAGCAGTCCCTCGACCTGGGGGGAGCAGTACGTC. It yields the protein CASSPSTWGEQYV.

The rearrangement links TRBV5-1 to TRBJ2-7; 7 nucleotides agree with TRBD1. The ends lost 3 bases at V and 0 bases at J; junction bases unmatched: 9. This CDR3 spans 16 amino acids. CDR1 is SGHRS and CDR2 is YFSETQ in the germline V gene. In DNA, the CDR3 is TGCGCCAGCAGCTCGTGGGACAGATGGAGCTCCTACGAGCAGTACTTC. Its translation is CASSSWDRWSSYEQYF. The full variable domain, in which reference TRBV5-1 and TRBJ2-7 provide the parts outside the CDR3, is KAGVTQTPRYLIKTRGQQVTLSCSPISGHRSVSWYQQTPGQGLQFLFEYFSETQRNKGNFPGRFSGRQFSNSRSEMNVSTLELGDSALYLCASSSWDRWSSYEQYFGPGTRLTVT.

This clonotype is a singleton in its sample. The chain combines TRBV13 with TRBJ1-2; D is perhaps TRBD1 (6 bases). Germline CDR1 reads PRHDT; CDR2 reads FYEKMQ (reference sequence). Trimming removed 3 bases from V and 4 bases from J, with 9 bases in between. CDR3 size: 13 residues. The CDR3 sequence: CASSFTGTYGYTF. DNA of the CDR3: TGTGCCAGCAGCTTCACAGGGACCTATGGCTACACCTTC.

V gene TRBV7-7 combines with J gene TRBJ2-7, with D unresolved. The V gene's germline CDR1 is SSHAT and CDR2 FNYEAQ (reference sequence). The CDR3 runs to 14 residues. The V and J ends lost 2 bases and 0 bases respectively, with 8 bases between them. The CDR3 sequence is CASSLSPGSYEQYF. CDR3 sequence (DNA): TGTGCCAGCAGCTTAAGTCCCGGCTCCTACGAGCAGTACTTC. The full variable domain, its missing parts supplied by reference TRBV7-7 and TRBJ2-7, is GAGVSQSPRYKVTKRGQDVTLRCDPISSHATLYWYQQALGQGPEFLTYFNYEAQPDKSGLPSDRFSAERPEGSISTLTIQRTEQRDSAMYRCASSLSPGSYEQYFGPGTRLTVT.

This clonotype was seen just once. V usage is TRBV5-1 and J usage is TRBJ1-1, with TRBD1 as a possible D gene (6 bases). The ends were cut back, 4 bases at V and 4 bases at J, with 17 bases in the middle. This CDR3 has 15 residues. Germline values: CDR1 SGHRS, CDR2 YFSETQ. The CDR3 nucleotides read TGCGCCAGCAGCGGCCCGGGACAAGGGCGCACTGAAGCTTTCTTT. Translation: CASSGPGQGRTEAFF. The variable domain in full, with the rest retrieved from reference TRBV5-1 and TRBJ1-1, is KAGVTQTPRYLIKTRGQQVTLSCSPISGHRSVSWYQQTPGQGLQFLFEYFSETQRNKGNFPGRFSGRQFSNSRSEMNVSTLELGDSALYLCASSGPGQGRTEAFFGQGTRLTVV.

This clonotype was seen only a few times. V gene TRBV7-2 combines with J gene TRBJ1-5; no definite D call. CDR1 is SGHTA and CDR2 is FQGNSA in the germline V gene. V dropped 1 base and J dropped 7 bases, with 14 bases sitting between them. This CDR3 contains 15 residues. CDR3 coding DNA: TGTGCCAGCAGCTTAGTGGGTTACTCGGGGCAGCCCCAGCATTTT. Translated: CASSLVGYSGQPQHF.

The chain links TRBV7-8 to TRBJ2-1; D uncertain. The CDR3 consists of 15 residues. Trimming cost V 5 bases and J 1 base, with 12 bases left between them. Germline V gives CDR1 SGHVS, CDR2 FQNEAQ. Here the CDR3 reads CASSERPWSYNEQFF. CDR3 coding DNA: TGTGCCAGCAGCGAACGTCCGTGGTCCTACAATGAGCAGTTCTTC.

This clonotype showed up many times. The chain recombines TRBV6-5 with TRBJ1-3; D not resolved. Trimming left V 4 bases short and J 4 bases short, with 11 bases between. CDR3 length: 14 residues. Germline lookup yields CDR1 MNHEY and CDR2 SVGAGI. CDR3 in DNA: TGTGCCAGCAGTTCCCCCTTGGGGGGAAACACCATATATTTT. Protein sequence: CASSSPLGGNTIYF.

The rearrangement joins TRBV7-2 to TRBJ1-2; tentative D call: TRBD1 (5 bases). The length of the CDR3 is 15 residues. Germline assignment: CDR1 SGHTA and CDR2 FQGNSA. Between the trimmed V and J ends, which lost 0 bases and 8 bases, there was a span of 16 bases. CDR3 in amino acids: CASSLAEGRGGGYTF. The DNA of the CDR3 is TGTGCCAGCAGCTTAGCCGAGGGGCGCGGGGGAGGCTACACCTTC.

CDR3 protein: CSAFRGYNSPLHF. DNA of the CDR3: TGCAGTGCTTTTCGGGGATACAATTCACCCCTCCACTTT. The chain carries TRBV20-1 and TRBJ1-6; D gene uncertain. Germline CDR1 reads DFQATT; CDR2 reads SNEGSKA (reference sequence). The CDR3 length is 13 residues. V gave up 5 bases and J gave up 7 bases, with 12 bases separating them.

The chain recombines TRBV11-3 with TRBJ2-7, with D possibly matching TRBD1 (5 bases). The CDR3 extends over 14 amino acids. Trimming took 1 base from V and 7 from J, leaving 14 bases between them. Germline-derived CDR1 and CDR2 are SGHNT and YENEEA. The DNA of the CDR3 is TGTGCCAGCAGCTTAGGGGGCGGAATGGGGGAGCAGTACTTC. This sequence encodes CASSLGGGMGEQYF.

This clonotype showed up many times. This chain uses TRBV7-2 with TRBJ2-3, with D possibly matching TRBD2 (7 bases). In germline, CDR1 is SGHTA, CDR2 FQGNSA. Trimming removed 3 bases at V and 6 bases at J, with 19 bases between. The CDR3 covers 16 residues. CDR3 in amino acids: CASSFLPRGGGDTQYF. CDR3 bases: TGTGCCAGCAGCTTCCTCCCGCGAGGGGGGGGTGATACGCAGTATTTT.

CDR3 in amino acids: CASRDRYTEAFF. The CDR3 DNA reads TGTGCCAGCAGGGACAGGTACACTGAAGCTTTCTTT. The genes are TRBV7-9 and TRBJ1-1, with 7 nucleotides matching TRBD1. The length of the CDR3 is 12 residues. From germline, CDR1 is SEHNR and CDR2 FQNEAQ (reference sequence). V was pared by 6 bases and J by 3 bases, with 1 base of the junction left unmatched.

This sequence joins TRBV7-9 and TRBJ2-3, with TRBD2 matching 9 bases. This CDR3 is 14 amino acids long. The J segment lost 2 bases and the V segment lost 8 bases, leaving 5 bases of the junction unmatched. CDR1 is SEHNR and CDR2 is FQNEAQ in the germline V gene (reference sequence). The CDR3: CASDLAGTTDTQYF. CDR3 DNA sequence: TGTGCCAGCGACCTAGCGGGGACCACAGATACGCAGTATTTT.

This clonotype was recorded many times. The chain has TRBV5-1 and TRBJ2-3; possible D gene TRBD1, 5 bases. This CDR3 comprises 13 residues. CDR1 SGHRS and CDR2 YFSETQ come from the germline V gene. The V end lost 5 bases, the J end lost 2 bases, and 9 bases lay between the germline ends. Written as DNA, the CDR3 is TGCGCCAGCAGTTCAGGGTTCACAGATACGCAGTATTTT. It translates to CASSSGFTDTQYF.

This clonotype was seen repeatedly, ten times or more. V is TRBV5-1 and J is TRBJ1-1; D not certain. V dropped 4 bases and J dropped 0 bases, with 7 bases sitting between them. Looked up from germline, CDR1 is SGHRS and CDR2 is YFSETQ. The length of the CDR3 is 13 residues. The CDR3 coding sequence is TGCGCCAGCAGCCCGGAGTTGAACACTGAAGCTTTCTTT. It translates to CASSPELNTEAFF.

The chain combines TRBV28 with TRBJ2-3; D is perhaps TRBD2 (5 bases). The CDR3 runs 14 residues. The ends were cut back, 3 bases at V and 3 bases at J, with 10 bases in the middle. Germline V gives CDR1 MDHEN, CDR2 SYDVKM. DNA of the CDR3: TGTGCCAGCAGTTTTACCCGGGGAACAGATACGCAGTATTTT. Translated, it gives CASSFTRGTDTQYF. The full variable domain, completed using reference TRBV28 and TRBJ2-3, is DVKVTQSSRYLVKRTGEKVFLECVQDMDHENMFWYRQDPGLGLRLIYFSYDVKMKEKGDIPEGYSVSREKKERFSLILESASTNQTSMYLCASSFTRGTDTQYFGPGTRLTVL.

This clonotype was recorded at least ten times. V usage is TRBV29-1 and J usage is TRBJ2-5, with 8 nucleotides matching TRBD1. From germline, CDR1 is SQVTM and CDR2 ANQGSEA. The V gene end was trimmed by 0 bases and the J gene end by 4 bases; junction bases not matched to a gene: 10. The CDR3 has 16 amino acids. The CDR3 is CSVEDAQGARIETQYF. In DNA form, the CDR3 reads TGCAGCGTTGAAGATGCCCAGGGGGCGAGGATAGAGACCCAGTACTTC.

This clonotype was seen a handful of times. The V call is TRBV18, the J call TRBJ2-1; 7 bases fit TRBD2. The CDR3 length is 14 residues. Losses at the gene ends were 3 bases for V and 6 bases for J; bases not matched to a gene: 5. CDR1 is KGHSH, CDR2 LQKENI, per germline. The CDR3 DNA reads TGTGCCAGCTCACCTTCTAGCGGCTTCAATGAGCAGTTCTTC. This sequence encodes CASSPSSGFNEQFF.

The table lists this clonotype with a few counts. V usage is TRBV24-1 and J usage is TRBJ2-1; 8 bases match TRBD2. CDR3 length equals 15 residues. Germline V lookup: CDR1 KGHDR, CDR2 SFDVKD. J gave up 9 bases and V 3 bases, and 9 bases lay outside the gene matches. The CDR3 DNA sequence: TGTGCCACCAGTGATAAAGCGGGGGAAAGGGGTGAGCAGTTCTTC. Translated, it gives CATSDKAGERGEQFF.

The chain links TRBV20-1 to TRBJ1-5, with D possibly matching TRBD1 (5 bases). CDR3 length equals 14 residues. Germline-derived CDR1 and CDR2 are DFQATT and SNEGSKA (reference sequence). Trimming cost V 6 bases and J 6 bases, with 18 bases left between them. The CDR3 nucleotides read TGCAGTGCCGAACGGGGGATACCCAGTCAGCCCCAGCATTTT. Translating gives CSAERGIPSQPQHF.

The chain couples TRBV27 to TRBJ2-1; 7 positions match TRBD1. The junction had 11 bases not matched to a gene; V was cut back by 8 bases and J by 4 bases. The CDR3 is 15 amino acids. Looked up from germline, CDR1 is MNHEY and CDR2 is SMNVEV (reference sequence). The CDR3 region is CASASRGSPYNEQFF. CDR3 coding DNA: TGTGCCAGCGCGTCCAGGGGGTCCCCATACAATGAGCAGTTCTTC.

This clonotype has ten or more counts. The chain links TRBV20-1 to TRBJ2-2; D remains unclear. Germline CDR1 is DFQATT and CDR2 is SNEGSKA (reference sequence). CDR3 length: 11 amino acids. V shed 5 bases and J shed 7 bases, with 8 bases lying between them. The CDR3 reads CSAEDLGELFF. CDR3 nucleotide sequence: TGCAGTGCTGAGGACCTCGGGGAGCTGTTTTTT.

The chain links TRBV6-5 to TRBJ2-2; D is unresolved. This CDR3 is 14 amino acids long. The V end lost 2 bases, the J end lost 6 bases, and 10 bases lay between the germline ends. Per germline, CDR1 MNHEY and CDR2 SVGAGI. The CDR3 region is CASSYGRAAGELFF. In DNA form, the CDR3 reads TGTGCCAGCAGTTACGGCCGGGCGGCCGGGGAGCTGTTTTTT.

The gene calls are TRBV6-2 or TRBV6-3 and TRBJ2-4; D is undetermined. This CDR3 has 15 amino acids. With 4 bases removed from V and 0 bases from J, the gap between germline ends came to 10 bases. The germline V gene has CDR1 MNHEY and CDR2 SVGEGT. The CDR3: CASSSISLAKNIQYF. The CDR3 region has the DNA TGTGCCAGCAGTTCCATAAGCCTAGCCAAAAACATTCAGTACTTC.